This T cell receptor beta chain stems from a study of OX40 agonist ivuxolimab in advanced cancers. In the study overall: Patients were treated with ivuxolimab, an agonistic anti-OX40 (CD134) antibody. Ivuxolimab was administered intravenously to patients at 0.01 to 10 mg/kg every 2 weeks.

Patients were ineligible given autoimmune disease history or systemic immunosuppression. About this clone itself: What it recognizes is unknown.

Only in-frame clones appear in the TCRdb table, and some are missing; sequencing was by immunoSEQ multiplex PCR. Among about 42,000 clones listed, approximately 92% were seen once. This CDR3 is built from 12 residues. V shed 6 bases and J 5 bases; nucleotides not matched to a gene: 3. Per germline, CDR1 MDHEN and CDR2 SYDVKM. The study's findings and limits: Both CD4+ and CD8+ T cell populations in blood had undergone clonal expansion by week 6 at 0.1 to 3.0 mg/kg.

Sequencing was performed on CD4+ or CD8+ T cells sorted from blood, taken in a trial of the OX40 agonist ivuxolimab. The J gene is TRBJ1-1, the V gene TRBV28, with TRBD1 matching over 7 bases. The TCR sequence derives from an adult with an advanced solid tumor such as melanoma, head and neck, liver or kidney cancer. The CDR3 DNA reads TGTGCCAGCAGCACGACAGGGACTGAAGCTTTCTTT. Amino acids: CASSTTGTEAFF.